Shown below are 12 T cell receptor beta chains from a single sample sequenced in a study of OX40 agonist ivuxolimab in advanced cancers. The library came from the immunoSEQ multiplex PCR assay. TCRdb retrieved this table from immuneACCESS and kept in-frame rearrangements only. Not all clones are present; in checked studies, unresolved V genes account for under half, and no reason is known for the remainder. The sample has approximately 58,000 clones on record, roughly 90% of them singletons. Roughly 0.45% of the sample is held by the ten biggest clonotypes. Specimen: CD4+ or CD8+ T cells sorted from blood, collected in a trial of the OX40 agonist ivuxolimab. The receptors here all came from an adult with an advanced solid tumor such as melanoma, head and neck, liver or kidney cancer.

This chain connects TRBV28 to TRBJ2-3; 13 bases agree with TRBD2. Germline values: CDR1 MDHEN, CDR2 SYDVKM. This CDR3 spans 16 amino acids. V lost 6 bases and J lost 0; bases outside the gene matches: 3. CDR3 region: CASRAGLAGSTDTQYF. CDR3 bases: TGTGCCAGCAGGGCGGGACTAGCGGGAAGCACAGATACGCAGTATTTT.

The rearrangement uses TRBV5-8 and TRBJ2-6, with a possible D match to TRBD2 (6 bases). Trimming removed 4 bases from V and 0 bases from J, with 8 bases in between. This CDR3 has 15 amino acids. Germline CDR1 and CDR2: SGHTS and YDEGEE. The chain's CDR3 is CASSRGYSGANVLTF. In nucleotides, the CDR3 is TGTGCCAGCAGCCGGGGGTACTCTGGGGCCAACGTCCTGACTTTC.

CDR3 sequence (DNA): TGTGCCTGGAGGGCGACTAGCGGACTATCCTACGAGCAGTACTTC. Amino acids: CAWRATSGLSYEQYF. The rearrangement joins TRBV30 to TRBJ2-7; 9 bases match TRBD2. This CDR3 spans 15 amino acids. V lost 3 bases to trimming and J lost 1 base; unmatched junction nucleotides: 7. Germline CDR1 and CDR2: GTSNPN and SVGIG (reference sequence).

The V call is TRBV5-8, the J call TRBJ2-7; maybe TRBD2 (6 bases). Germline V gene sequence: CDR1 SGHTS, CDR2 YDEGEE. Trimming took off 4 bases at V and 2 bases at J, with 16 bases between the two ends. The CDR3 length is 15 residues. Here the CDR3 DNA reads TGTGCCAGCAGCCTTGGGGGGACGGAGACCTACGAGCAGTACTTC. Protein sequence: CASSLGGTETYEQYF.

V is TRBV9 and J is TRBJ2-5, with 12 bases that match TRBD1. J lost 7 bases, V lost 3 bases, and 13 bases had no gene match. CDR3 length equals 17 residues. Germline-derived CDR1 and CDR2 are SGDLS and YYNGEE. The CDR3 DNA reads as TGTGCCAGCAGCGCAAGACCCGGGACAGGGGGCGGAGGGACCCAGTACTTC. It yields the protein CASSARPGTGGGGTQYF.

The chain uses TRBV19 and TRBJ1-4; 9 bases match TRBD1. Germline assignment: CDR1 LNHDA and CDR2 SQIVND (reference sequence). The CDR3 is 18 amino acids. Trimming cost V 1 base and J 0 bases; bases outside gene matches: 6. The CDR3 nucleotides are TGTGCCAGTAGTATAGGGAGACAGGGGGTCCCAACTAATGAAAAACTGTTTTTT. Its protein is CASSIGRQGVPTNEKLFF.

This sequence joins TRBV7-2 and TRBJ1-2; 7 bases fit TRBD1. The CDR3 length is 16 residues. V dropped 8 bases and J dropped 3; count of bases not matched to a gene: 15. Germline-derived CDR1 and CDR2 are SGHTA and FQGNSA. The CDR3 sequence is CASRHKFVGTDYGYTF. CDR3 sequence (DNA): TGTGCCAGCCGCCATAAGTTCGTTGGGACAGACTATGGCTACACCTTC. Full variable domain (remainder filled in from reference TRBV7-2 and TRBJ1-2): GAGVSQSPSNKVTEKGKDVELRCDPISGHTALYWYRQSLGQGLEFLIYFQGNSAPDKSGLPSDRFSAERTGGSVSTLTIQRTQQEDSAVYLCASRHKFVGTDYGYTFGSGTRLTVV.

The chain uses TRBV6-5 and TRBJ2-3; 10 bases are a match to TRBD2. The junction had 8 bases not matched to a gene; V was cut back by 7 bases and J by 4 bases. The CDR3 runs 15 residues. Germline V gene sequence: CDR1 MNHEY, CDR2 SVGAGI. CDR3 coding DNA: TGTGCCAGCAAACTAGCGGGATACGGGGCAGATACGCAGTATTTT. It yields the protein CASKLAGYGADTQYF.

This clone was picked up one time. The rearrangement joins TRBV28 to TRBJ2-7, with D perhaps TRBD1 (6 bases). CDR3 length equals 13 residues. V was trimmed by 4 bases and J by 3 bases, leaving 10 bases between them. CDR1 and CDR2 (germline): MDHEN, SYDVKM. This chain's CDR3 is CASSSGQDYEQYF. CDR3 in DNA: TGTGCCAGCAGTTCGGGACAAGACTACGAGCAGTACTTC.

The rearrangement joins TRBV11-2 to TRBJ1-1, with unresolved D. V lost 5 bases to trimming and J lost 2 bases, with 9 bases between them. Germline values: CDR1 SGHAT, CDR2 FQNNGV. The CDR3 runs 13 residues. The CDR3: CASSADFNTEAFF. As DNA, the CDR3 is TGTGCCAGCAGCGCGGATTTTAACACTGAAGCTTTCTTT.

The gene calls are TRBV6-1 and TRBJ1-1, with D uncertain. The CDR3 is 15 residues long. V was pared by 4 bases and J by 5 bases, with 17 bases between. Germline V gives CDR1 MNHNS, CDR2 SASEGT. CDR3 bases: TGTGCCAGCAGTGTCCGACCCGCCGAAAATACTGAAGCTTTCTTT. It translates to CASSVRPAENTEAFF.

This chain joins TRBV6-1 and TRBJ2-1, with 8 bases lining up with TRBD1. The CDR3 is made up of 17 amino acids. V lost 4 bases, J lost 0 bases, and 8 bases stayed unmatched. Germline values: CDR1 MNHNS, CDR2 SASEGT. The CDR3 spells CASSGYRTGNSYNEQFF. The CDR3 DNA reads as TGTGCCAGCAGTGGATACCGGACAGGGAACTCCTACAATGAGCAGTTCTTC.